The clone carrying this T cell receptor (beta chain) occurred a few times. The data were obtained in a study of blood T cell repertoires in COVID-19. The overall study: The samples span acute and convalescent COVID-19 from the United States, Italy and Spain. T cells, B-cell-depleted T cells, or PBMCs supplied cDNA or gDNA.

Source study methods: Reference gene primers were amplified, and this amplification served to estimate nucleated cell counts. Data came from immunoSEQ multiplex PCR; TCRdb stores just in-frame clones and leaves some out. That table gives V, J and clone size, and the DNA gave D and trimming. The sample carries 180,000 or so clones, 80% to 90% recorded once. Trimming pared 4 bases from V and 5 bases from J, leaving 13 bases between. The CDR3 is 13 residues long. The germline V gene has CDR1 SGHNT and CDR2 YYREEE (reference sequence). The specimen was peripheral blood. The gene calls are TRBV5-4 and TRBJ2-7, with D possibly being TRBD2 (7 bases). The origin of this receptor is a human donor with active or convalescent COVID-19. The donor label of this sample is uncertain. The DNA of the CDR3 is TGTGCCAGCAGCCAACCGGGGGGCCACGAGCAGTACTTC. Encoded protein: CASSQPGGHEQYF.